The text below deals with one T cell receptor (beta chain). This clone appeared once. Its antigen is not yet known. No much larger clone is present one base from it, and per-base qualities are unavailable. Reading the germline V gene gives CDR1 SGHVS and CDR2 FQNEAQ. The CDR3 has 14 amino acids, counting the end cysteine and phenylalanine. The only DNA kept is the CDR3, 42 bases in frame from the first base. Trimming costs V 1 base and J 8 bases, and their ends lie 12 bases apart. The library was made by the immunoSEQ multiplex PCR assay. Around 94,000 TCR templates per sample were assayed on the deep sequencing platform. Genomic DNA extracted from sorted T cells was used for TCRbeta CDR3 sequencing. Turning to the authors' computational methods: The R programming language was used for the clonal analysis of the TCRbeta CDR3 data. Alloreactive CD4+ and CD8+ clones were identified by comparing unstimulated samples to CFSE-low samples taken after the reaction. Regulatory or non-regulatory origin of alloreactive CD4+ clones was assigned by matching sequences to the sorted unstimulated Treg and non-Treg repertoires. TCRdb provides this immuneACCESS table in a form limited to in-frame rearrangements. Some clones are lacking; in checked studies, under half of them reflect an unresolved V gene, and why the rest are absent is not known. V and J calls and clone size are those listed in that table; D and trimming were worked out from the DNA. The sample table lists 100,000 to 120,000 clones, 92% of them with a count of one. 1.3% of the sample is taken by the ten largest.

Sorted unstimulated T cells and proliferating T cells recovered from mixed lymphocyte reactions underwent TCRbeta CDR3 sequencing. Fresh whole blood from around eleven HLA-typed healthy donors served as the source for isolating PBMCs. This sample is drawn from a study of siplizumab effects on memory and regulatory T cells (dated by TCRdb to the late 2010s). Background for the entire study: The study examined how the anti-CD2 antibody siplizumab affects alloreactive T-cell subsets in allogeneic mixed lymphocyte reactions built from human PBMCs.

Paper-wide results and their limitations: In reactions with siplizumab, an average of approximately 70% of mappable alloreactive CD4+ clones were Treg-derived, compared with 26.9% in control reactions. Siplizumab significantly lowered the cumulative frequency of alloreactive sequences that could be traced to unstimulated CD4+ memory T cells. Compared with memory T cells, unstimulated naive T cells appeared more diverse, and naive cells seemed to make a substantial contribution to the alloresponse. Because sequences at frequencies below about 10^-5 were poorly captured, only a minor fraction of alloreactive clones could be mapped back to unstimulated subsets. Whether proliferating Tregs from siplizumab cultures actually had suppressive function was not functionally confirmed. A naive or memory phenotype could not be assigned to roughly 75-96% of proliferating CD4+ or CD8+ clones.

Sequenced: CD4+ T cells sorted from blood. The chain is encoded by TRBV7-8 joined to TRBJ1-5; possibly the D gene is TRBD1, per 6 matching bases. The receptor comes from a human donor in good health. The CDR3 protein is CASSLVQGLKPQHF. In nucleotides, the sequence is TGTGCCAGCAGCTTAGTACAGGGCCTCAAGCCCCAGCATTTT.